What follows are 28 T cell receptor beta chains derived from one specimen sequenced in a study of vaccination effects on CD4 cells after COVID-19. Measured with immunoSEQ multiplex PCR; TCRdb has only the in-frame clones, and not every one. The sample shows 50,000 to 65,000 clones, roughly 72% of them seen only once. For these receptors, no antigen is known. Sequencing followed a ViraFEST assay step that expanded antigen-specific CD4+ T cells with viral peptide pools. Culture lasted 10 days before CD4+ T cell isolation. BNT162b2 vaccine or mRNA-1273 vaccine was given to participants in two doses. Sequenced material: CD4+ T cells from PBMCs cultured with HCoV-229E spike peptides, taken after COVID-19 vaccination. The source is a human donor who received a COVID-19 vaccine.

The sample holds one count of this clone. V gene TRBV12-3 or TRBV12-4 combines with J gene TRBJ1-2; D unresolved. The V end was cut by 3 bases, the J end by 2 bases, with 4 bases between. The CDR3 consists of 12 residues. The CDR3 is CASSFVNYGYTF. The CDR3 bases are TGTGCCAGCAGTTTTGTGAACTATGGCTACACCTTC.

The rearrangement joins TRBV6-5 to TRBJ2-1, with TRBD1 matching 10 bases. Germline CDR1 and CDR2: MNHEY and SVGAGI. This CDR3 contains 14 residues. Germline trimming cut 4 bases from V and 12 bases from J; bases unmatched to any gene: 9. CDR3 in amino acids: CASSSARDRGLQFF. Here the CDR3 DNA reads TGTGCCAGCAGTTCGGCCCGGGACAGGGGCCTGCAGTTCTTC.

Here the CDR3 reads CASSRAQETQYF. CDR3 nucleotide sequence: TGTGCCAGCAGTCGCGCCCAAGAGACCCAGTACTTC. The chain links TRBV3-1 (or the pseudogene TRBV3-2) to TRBJ2-5; D not certain. Germline V gene sequence: CDR1 LGHDT, CDR2 YNNKEL (reference sequence). The CDR3 spans 12 residues. V lost 6 bases, J lost 1 base, and 6 bases lay in between.

The J gene is TRBJ2-1, the V gene TRBV12-5; D tentatively reads TRBD1 or TRBD2 (5 bases each). Germline values: CDR1 LGHNT, CDR2 FRNRAP. CDR3 size: 14 residues. The V end was cut by 6 bases, the J end by 6 bases, with 15 bases between. CDR3: CASGPGTGSNEQFF. DNA for the CDR3: TGTGCTAGTGGACCCGGGACGGGCTCCAATGAGCAGTTCTTC.

This clone came up a few times. The chain employs TRBV7-3 and TRBJ2-2; D is perhaps TRBD1 (5 bases). This CDR3 comprises 12 residues. The V and J ends lost 5 bases and 4 bases respectively, with 5 bases between them. In germline, CDR1 is SGHTA, CDR2 FQGTGA. CDR3: CASSQGTGELFF. The CDR3 DNA reads TGTGCCAGCAGCCAGGGCACCGGGGAGCTGTTTTTT.

The CDR3 spells CASSGGASAEQFF. As DNA, the CDR3 is TGTGCCAGTAGCGGGGGGGCATCTGCTGAGCAGTTCTTC. This chain joins TRBV2 and TRBJ2-1; 11 nucleotides match TRBD2. J gave up 9 bases and V 9 bases, and 7 bases lay outside the gene matches. The CDR3 runs to 13 residues. The germline V gene encodes CDR1 SNHLY and CDR2 FYNNEI.

This clone was found a few times. This chain's CDR3 is CASSQGTEINTGELFF. CDR3 bases: TGTGCCAGCAGCCAAGGGACGGAAATAAACACCGGGGAGCTGTTTTTT. The J gene is TRBJ2-2, the V gene TRBV9; either TRBD1 or TRBD2 may supply D (5 bases each). Germline loops: CDR1 SGDLS, CDR2 YYNGEE. Trimming pared 4 bases from V and 2 bases from J, leaving 15 bases between. The CDR3 length is 16 residues.

CDR3 DNA: TGCGCCAGCAGCTTGGTGGGGTCTAATGAAAAACTGTTTTTT. It translates to CASSLVGSNEKLFF. The chain couples TRBV5-1 to TRBJ1-4; D remains ambiguous. The germline V and J ends were trimmed by 0 bases and 3 bases, with 6 bases remaining between them. This CDR3 comprises 14 residues. CDR1 and CDR2 from the germline V gene are SGHRS and YFSETQ.

This chain links TRBV5-4 with TRBJ1-1, with TRBD1 as a possible D gene (6 bases). V was pared by 5 bases and J by 2 bases, with 13 bases between. The CDR3 loop spans 14 amino acids. Germline CDR1 and CDR2: SGHNT and YYREEE (reference sequence). The CDR3, as DNA: TGTGCCAGCAGGCAGGGGTTAAGTAACACTGAAGCTTTCTTT. Protein sequence: CASRQGLSNTEAFF.

The V gene is TRBV30, the J gene TRBJ1-6, with unresolved D. The CDR3 has 14 amino acids. The ends were cut back, 0 bases at V and 10 bases at J, with 13 bases in the middle. Germline V gene sequence: CDR1 GTSNPN, CDR2 SVGIG (reference sequence). The CDR3 protein is CAWSVPLARSPLHF. CDR3 DNA: TGTGCCTGGAGTGTACCCCTAGCTCGCTCACCCCTCCACTTT.

This clone was seen more than once but under ten times. V is TRBV24-1 and J is TRBJ2-6; possible D gene TRBD1, 5 bases. This CDR3 has 16 amino acids. Germline V gene data show CDR1 as KGHDR and CDR2 as SFDVKD. The V end lost 9 bases, the J end lost 0 bases, and 14 bases lay between the germline ends. CDR3 sequence reads: CATGGHLSSGANVLTF. CDR3 in DNA: TGTGCCACCGGTGGACACCTCAGCTCTGGGGCCAACGTCCTGACTTTC.

This clone was seen a single time. The chain carries TRBV21-1 and TRBJ2-7; the listed D gene, TRBD1, was not tested against the DNA. TRBV21-1 is listed as a pseudogene. The CDR3 extends over 17 amino acids. In DNA, the CDR3 is TGTGCCAGCAGCAATGGCAAGCGGACAGGGAGTCTCCACGAGCAGTACGTC. Translated, it gives CASSNGKRTGSLHEQYV.

The chain employs TRBV12-3 or TRBV12-4 and TRBJ1-3; D is undetermined. The CDR3 spans 13 residues. The V gene lost 6 bases and the J gene lost 0 bases, with 6 bases spanning the gap. The CDR3: CASRLISGNTIYF. Written as DNA, the CDR3 is TGTGCCAGCAGGTTAATCTCTGGAAACACCATATATTTT.

This clone has only a few counts. The rearrangement links TRBV6-2 or TRBV6-3 to TRBJ2-1, with D unresolved. V was cut by 5 bases and J by 7 bases, with 9 bases left in between. Germline V gene data show CDR1 as MNHEY and CDR2 as SVGEGT. This CDR3 spans 12 amino acids. The CDR3 protein is CASSQEGNEQFF. The DNA for the CDR3 is TGTGCCAGCAGTCAGGAAGGGAATGAGCAGTTCTTC.

This chain connects TRBV12-3 or TRBV12-4 to TRBJ1-2; D call uncertain. Trimming left V 2 bases short and J 6 bases short, with 10 bases between. The CDR3 is 13 residues long. CDR3 sequence reads: CASSLKLEHGYTF. In DNA form, the CDR3 reads TGTGCCAGCAGTTTAAAGTTGGAGCATGGCTACACCTTC.

This clone came up once. The same CDR3 also results from other DNA sequences found in this sample. The chain carries TRBV5-1 and TRBJ1-1, with D unresolved. Trimming shortened V by 5 bases and J by 0 bases, and 8 bases separated the two germline ends. Germline V lookup: CDR1 SGHRS, CDR2 YFSETQ. CDR3 size: 13 residues. Here the CDR3 reads CASRGRLNTEAFF. CDR3 in DNA: TGCGCCAGCAGGGGCAGGCTGAACACTGAAGCTTTCTTT.

The chain has TRBV7-2 and TRBJ1-6; 7 bases map to TRBD1. The V gene's germline CDR1 is SGHTA and CDR2 FQGNSA. The V gene end was trimmed by 1 base and the J gene end by 5 bases; junction bases not matched to a gene: 5. This CDR3 contains 16 residues. The CDR3 region is CASSLGTGLNNSPLHF. For the CDR3, the DNA is TGTGCCAGCAGCTTAGGGACAGGATTGAATAATTCACCCCTCCACTTT.

The chain is built from TRBV6-1 and TRBJ2-3, with 7 bases aligning to TRBD2. This CDR3 region has 14 residues. Germline-derived CDR1 and CDR2 are MNHNS and SASEGT. The trim removed 4 bases at V and 6 bases at J, leaving 7 bases unmatched. The CDR3 here is CASSGAGLDDTQYF. The DNA of the CDR3 is TGTGCCAGCAGTGGAGCGGGACTCGACGATACGCAGTATTTT.

This chain joins TRBV7-9 and TRBJ1-4; TRBD1 aligns across 7 bases. The CDR3 sequence is 15 residues long. Germline-derived CDR1 and CDR2 are SEHNR and FQNEAQ (reference sequence). V gave up 2 bases and J gave up 3 bases; unmatched junction bases: 3. The CDR3 reads CASSLTGAANEKLFF. Here the CDR3 DNA reads TGTGCCAGCAGCTTAACAGGGGCGGCTAATGAAAAACTGTTTTTT.

The genes are TRBV6-1 and TRBJ2-3; a possible D gene is TRBD1 (5 bases). Trimming removed 2 bases at V and 0 bases at J, with 12 bases between. Germline V lookup: CDR1 MNHNS, CDR2 SASEGT. The CDR3 length is 16 residues. The CDR3 DNA is TGTGCCAGCAGTGAATGGTCAGGGTCTAGCACAGATACGCAGTATTTT. Its translation: CASSEWSGSSTDTQYF.

About this clone: One junction end does not reproduce the germline sequence, and a read error may be involved. The V and J genes are TRBV6-5 and TRBJ2-2, with D possibly called TRBD1 or TRBD2 (5 bases each). Per germline, CDR1 MNHEY and CDR2 SVGAGI. This CDR3 has 15 amino acids. The CDR3 protein is CASSYSQGANRGAVF. CDR3 sequence (DNA): TGTGCCAGCAGTTACTCGCAGGGTGCTAATCGGGGAGCTGTTTTT.

V is TRBV2 and J is TRBJ2-7; no clear D gene. Trimming cost V 5 bases and J 4 bases, with 6 bases left between them. The CDR3 is 11 amino acids. CDR1 and CDR2 (germline): SNHLY, FYNNEI. The CDR3 here is CASSSYYEQYV. CDR3 coding DNA: TGTGCCAGCAGTTCATATTACGAGCAGTACGTC.

V usage is TRBV7-2 and J usage is TRBJ1-2; no definite D call. Trimming stripped 4 bases from V and 4 bases from J, with 19 bases between. The CDR3 is 16 residues long. Germline V gives CDR1 SGHTA, CDR2 FQGNSA. This CDR3 reads CASSSSLGATTYGYTF. CDR3 coding DNA: TGTGCCAGCAGCTCCTCCTTGGGAGCTACTACCTATGGCTACACCTTC.

The genes are TRBV4-1 and TRBJ1-2, with 9 nucleotides matching TRBD1. This CDR3 is 17 amino acids long. The ends lost 2 bases at V and 2 bases at J; junction bases unmatched: 9. Germline CDR1 and CDR2: MGHRA and YSYEKL. The CDR3 DNA reads as TGCGCCAGCAGCCAAACATGGCCAACAGGGGGCAACTATGGCTACACCTTC. Its translation: CASSQTWPTGGNYGYTF.

The table lists this clone with a count of one. The genes are TRBV7-3 and TRBJ2-5; 9 bases fit TRBD1. The CDR3 extends over 18 amino acids. Germline values: CDR1 SGHTA, CDR2 FQGTGA. V trimming: 2 bases; J trimming: 4 bases; junction bases outside the gene matches: 14. In DNA, the CDR3 is TGTGCCAGCAGCTTAGGGGGCCCACAGGGGGCGGGAAGAGAGACCCAGTACTTC. Its protein is CASSLGGPQGAGRETQYF.

V is TRBV24-1 and J is TRBJ2-5; 9 bases fit TRBD1. Trimming removed 7 bases from V and 5 bases from J; junction bases left unmatched: 13. The CDR3 loop spans 16 amino acids. Germline V gives CDR1 KGHDR, CDR2 SFDVKD. The CDR3 reads CATSAGQGRVVETQYF. In nucleotides, the CDR3 is TGTGCCACCAGCGCTGGACAGGGGAGGGTGGTGGAGACCCAGTACTTC.

This chain uses TRBV5-1 with TRBJ1-4, with D possibly being TRBD1 (6 bases). The length of the CDR3 is 14 residues. CDR1 is SGHRS, CDR2 YFSETQ, per germline. Trimming took off 4 bases at V and 4 bases at J, with 11 bases between the two ends. The CDR3 sequence is CASSLEGGNEKLFF. The CDR3 DNA sequence: TGCGCCAGCAGCCTGGAGGGGGGTAATGAAAAACTGTTTTTT.

The chain is built from TRBV2 and TRBJ1-2; D is unresolved. Trimming pared 4 bases from V and 8 bases from J, leaving 8 bases between. The CDR3 is 11 residues long. Germline values: CDR1 SNHLY, CDR2 FYNNEI. The CDR3 region is CASSGLWGYTF. The CDR3 nucleotides read TGTGCCAGCAGTGGTTTGTGGGGCTACACCTTC.